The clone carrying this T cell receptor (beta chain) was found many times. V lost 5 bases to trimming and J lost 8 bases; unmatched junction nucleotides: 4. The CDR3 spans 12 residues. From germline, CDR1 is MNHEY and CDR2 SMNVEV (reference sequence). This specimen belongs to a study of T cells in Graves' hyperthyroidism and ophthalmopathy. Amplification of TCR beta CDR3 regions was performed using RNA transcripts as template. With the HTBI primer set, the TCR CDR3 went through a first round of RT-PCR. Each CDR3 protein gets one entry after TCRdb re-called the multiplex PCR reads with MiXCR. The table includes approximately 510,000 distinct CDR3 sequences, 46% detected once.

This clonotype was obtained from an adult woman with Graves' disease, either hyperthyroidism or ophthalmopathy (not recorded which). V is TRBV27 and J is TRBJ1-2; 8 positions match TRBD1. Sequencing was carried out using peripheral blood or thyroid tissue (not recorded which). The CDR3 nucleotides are TGTGCCAGCAGTCTGGGGACAGGCGGCTACACCTTC. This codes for CASSLGTGGYTF.